This entry describes one T cell receptor beta chain. The sample originates from a study of blood T cell repertoires in COVID-19. The germline V gene encodes CDR1 LNHDA and CDR2 SQIVND (reference sequence). With 5 bases removed from V and 7 bases from J, the gap between germline ends came to 8 bases. This CDR3 contains 12 residues. This table comes from immunoSEQ multiplex PCR, and its TCRdb copy is limited to in-frame clones, with some not included. This table has roughly 200,000 clones, about 88% appearing once. Sequenced: peripheral blood. The rearrangement links TRBV19 to TRBJ1-4; no clear D gene. This clonotype was sampled from a woman in her twenties or thirties with active or convalescent COVID-19. The CDR3 reads CASSARGEKLFF. CDR3 bases: TGTGCCAGTAGTGCCCGGGGTGAAAAACTGTTTTTT.